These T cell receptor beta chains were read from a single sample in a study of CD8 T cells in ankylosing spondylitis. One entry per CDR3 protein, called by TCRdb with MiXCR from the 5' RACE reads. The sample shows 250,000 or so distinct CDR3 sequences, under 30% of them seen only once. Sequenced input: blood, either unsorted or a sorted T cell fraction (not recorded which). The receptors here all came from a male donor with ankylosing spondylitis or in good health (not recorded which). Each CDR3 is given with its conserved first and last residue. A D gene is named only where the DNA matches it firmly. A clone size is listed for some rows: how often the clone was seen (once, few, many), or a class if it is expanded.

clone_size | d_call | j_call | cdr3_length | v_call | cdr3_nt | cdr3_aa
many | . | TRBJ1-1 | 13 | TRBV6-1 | TGTGCCAGCAGTCGCCAACCTGGCACTGAAGCTTTCTTT | CASSRQPGTEAFF
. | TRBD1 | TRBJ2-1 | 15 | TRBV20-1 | TGCAGTGCTGAACCCGGGACAGGGGGGTGGAATGAGCAGTTCTTC | CSAEPGTGGWNEQFF
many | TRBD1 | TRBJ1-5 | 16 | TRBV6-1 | TGTGCCAGCACTGGCCGGACAGGGGGAAGCAATCAGCCCCAGCATTTT | CASTGRTGGSNQPQHF
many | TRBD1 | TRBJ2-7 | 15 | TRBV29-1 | TGCAGCGTTGAATCGGAAAGGACAGGTCGTTACGAGCAGTACTTC | CSVESERTGRYEQYF
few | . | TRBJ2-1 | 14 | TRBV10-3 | TGTGCCATCGGTCAACTAGGGACCTACAATGAGCAGTTCTTC | CAIGQLGTYNEQFF
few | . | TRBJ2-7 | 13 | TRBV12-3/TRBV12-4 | TGTGCCAGCAGTTTCGACAGGCCCAACGAGCAGTACTTC | CASSFDRPNEQYF
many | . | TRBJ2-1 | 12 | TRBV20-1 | TGCAGTGCCCCCCCCGCAGGGAATGAGCAGTTCTTC | CSAPPAGNEQFF
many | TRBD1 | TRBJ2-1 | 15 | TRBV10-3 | TGTGCCATCAGGGGACAGCTCGGTTCCTACAATGAGCAGTTCTTC | CAIRGQLGSYNEQFF
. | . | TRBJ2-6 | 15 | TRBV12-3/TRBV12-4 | TGTGCCAGCAGCCTTCGGGCCGCTGGGGCCAACGTCCTGACTTTC | CASSLRAAGANVLTF
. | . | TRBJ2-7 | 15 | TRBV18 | TGTGCCAGCTCACCAATGCAGGGAAGCTCCTACGAGCAGTACTTC | CASSPMQGSSYEQYF
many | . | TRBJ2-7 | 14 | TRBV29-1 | TGCAGCGTCGCCGGACCTCGGACAGCCAACGAGCAGTACTTC | CSVAGPRTANEQYF
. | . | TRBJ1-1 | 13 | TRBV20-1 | TGCAGTGCTAGAAGGACACCGAACACTGAAGCTTTCTTT | CSARRTPNTEAFF
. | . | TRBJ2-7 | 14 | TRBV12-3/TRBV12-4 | TGTGCCAGCAGTGTCGGCAGGGTTCCCGGTGAGCAGTACTTC | CASSVGRVPGEQYF
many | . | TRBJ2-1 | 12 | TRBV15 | TGTGCCACCAGTCAGGTCGACAATGAGCAGTTCTTC | CATSQVDNEQFF
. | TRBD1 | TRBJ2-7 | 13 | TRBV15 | TGTGCCACCAGCAAGAGGACAGGCGACGAGCAGTACTTC | CATSKRTGDEQYF
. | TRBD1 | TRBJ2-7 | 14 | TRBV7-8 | TGTGCCAGCAGCCAGGGGGGACAGGGCCACGAGCAGTACTTC | CASSQGGQGHEQYF
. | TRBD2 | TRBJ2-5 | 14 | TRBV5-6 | TGTGCCAGCAGCTGGGGACTAGCTCAAGAGACCCAGTACTTC | CASSWGLAQETQYF
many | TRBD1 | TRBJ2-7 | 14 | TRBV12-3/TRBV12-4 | TGTGCCAGCCCCAAAGGCCCCCCAGGGGGCGAGGAGTACTTC | CASPKGPPGGEEYF
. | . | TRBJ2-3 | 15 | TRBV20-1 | TGCAGTGCTAGAGATCTCCCACCTAGCACAGATACGCAGTATTTT | CSARDLPPSTDTQYF
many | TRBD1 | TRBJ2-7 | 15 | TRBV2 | TGTGCCAGCAACACGGGACAGGTCGCATCCTACGAGCAGTACTTC | CASNTGQVASYEQYF
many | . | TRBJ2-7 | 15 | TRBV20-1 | TGCAGTGCTATTCTCCGTGGGGGCTTGGGATACGAGCAGTACTTC | CSAILRGGLGYEQYF
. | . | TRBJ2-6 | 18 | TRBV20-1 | TGCAGTGCTAGAGGCACGGCAGGGGAGGGTCCTGGGGCCAACGTCCTGACTTTC | CSARGTAGEGPGANVLTF
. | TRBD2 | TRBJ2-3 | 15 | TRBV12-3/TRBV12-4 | TGTGCCAGCAGGCTAACTAGCGGGGGCGCAGATACGCAGTATTTT | CASRLTSGGADTQYF
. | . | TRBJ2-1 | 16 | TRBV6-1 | TGTGCCAGCAGTGACCCGGCCGTAGGATCCTACAATGAGCAGTTCTTC | CASSDPAVGSYNEQFF
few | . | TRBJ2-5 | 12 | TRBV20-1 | TGCAGTGCTAGAGTTAAGGGGGAGACCCAGTACTTC | CSARVKGETQYF
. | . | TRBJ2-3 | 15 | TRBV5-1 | TGCGCCAGCAGCTTAGGAGGTTATAGCACAGATACGCAGTATTTT | CASSLGGYSTDTQYF
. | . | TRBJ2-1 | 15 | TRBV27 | TGTGCCAGCAGTTTCATGGGGGGCCCAGAAAATGAGCAGTTCTTC | CASSFMGGPENEQFF
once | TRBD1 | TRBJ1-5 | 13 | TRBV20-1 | TGCAGTGCCACGGGGACAGGCAATCAGCCCCAGCATTTT | CSATGTGNQPQHF
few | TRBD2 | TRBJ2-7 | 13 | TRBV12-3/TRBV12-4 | TGTGCCAGCACCTCGGGAGGGTGGAACGAGCAGTACTTC | CASTSGGWNEQYF
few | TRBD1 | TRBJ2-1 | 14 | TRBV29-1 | TGCAGCGTTGAAGGGACAGGGCTCGACAATGAGCAGTTCTTC | CSVEGTGLDNEQFF
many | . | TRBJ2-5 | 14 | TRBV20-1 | TGCAGTGCCCCGCCGTCAGGGGCCCAAGAGACCCAGTACTTC | CSAPPSGAQETQYF
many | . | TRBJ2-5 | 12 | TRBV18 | TGTGCCAGCTCACCGGGGCGAGAGACCCAGTACTTC | CASSPGRETQYF
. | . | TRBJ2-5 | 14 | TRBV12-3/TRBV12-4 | TGTGCCAGCAGTTTATTGTTCCTGGGCCAGACCCAGTACTTC | CASSLLFLGQTQYF
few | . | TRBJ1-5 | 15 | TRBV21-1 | TGTGCCAGCAGCAAAGGAGAGGAGGGGAATCAGCCCCAGCATTTT | CASSKGEEGNQPQHF
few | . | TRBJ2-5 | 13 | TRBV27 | TGTGCCAGCAGTTTACAGGGAGGTTTAACCCAGTACTTC | CASSLQGGLTQYF
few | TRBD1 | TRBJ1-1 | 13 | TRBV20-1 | TGCAGTGCTAGTCTCAGGGGGCGGGGTGAAGCTTTCTTT | CSASLRGRGEAFF
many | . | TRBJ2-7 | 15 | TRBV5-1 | TGCGCCAGCAGCTGGGGCAGGGGAGAAGGAAGCGAGCAGTACTTC | CASSWGRGEGSEQYF
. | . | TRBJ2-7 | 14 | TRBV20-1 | TGCAGTGCTAGAGATCTGGGACCTGGCGACGAGCAGTACTTC | CSARDLGPGDEQYF
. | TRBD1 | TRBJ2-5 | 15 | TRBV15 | TGTGCCACCAGCAGGGGAAGGGGACAGGTAGAGACCCAGTACTTC | CATSRGRGQVETQYF
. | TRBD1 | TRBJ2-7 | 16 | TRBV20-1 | TGCAGTGCTAGAGACCACAACCGGGACAGATTCTACGAGCAGTACTTC | CSARDHNRDRFYEQYF
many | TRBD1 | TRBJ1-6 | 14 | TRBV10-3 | TGTGCCATCAAAGGGACAGGGATGGGATCACCCCTCCACTTT | CAIKGTGMGSPLHF